Listed here are 21 T cell receptor beta chains from one sample, sequenced in a study of blood T cell repertoires in COVID-19. Assay: immunoSEQ multiplex PCR; the TCRdb copy retains only in-frame clones and omits some. The table has about 94,000 clones, approximately 84% seen once. The sample consisted of peripheral blood. These receptor sequences come from a man between 65 and 85 years old with COVID-19, enrolled during active disease.

The chain joins TRBV10-3 to TRBJ2-1, with 14 bases matching TRBD2. V lost 6 bases to trimming and J lost 4 bases; unmatched junction nucleotides: 5. Germline CDR1 is ENHRY and CDR2 is SYGVKD. The CDR3 contains 16 residues. The CDR3 spells CAISPGTSGGYNEQFF. The CDR3 DNA sequence: TGTGCCATCAGCCCGGGGACTAGCGGGGGTTACAATGAGCAGTTCTTC.

This clone was detected ten times or more. The gene calls are TRBV27 and TRBJ2-7; TRBD2 might be the D (6 bases). V was cut by 0 bases and J by 3 bases, with 15 bases left in between. CDR3 length: 16 amino acids. CDR1 MNHEY and CDR2 SMNVEV come from the germline V gene (reference sequence). The DNA of the CDR3 is TGTGCCAGCAGTTTATCCATAGGAGGGGCGATCTACGAGCAGTACTTC. It specifies CASSLSIGGAIYEQYF.

V usage is TRBV10-3 and J usage is TRBJ2-7; 9 nucleotides line up with TRBD1. Trimming took 5 bases from V and 5 from J; bases not matched to a gene: 13. The CDR3 sequence is 16 residues long. The germline gives CDR1 ENHRY, CDR2 SYGVKD. This CDR3 is CAISLQSGTGSNEQYF. In DNA, the CDR3 is TGTGCCATCAGTCTCCAATCCGGGACAGGGAGCAACGAGCAGTACTTC.

This chain uses TRBV6-2 or TRBV6-3 with TRBJ2-3, with a tentative D call TRBD2 (5 bases). The CDR3 is made up of 13 amino acids. Germline values: CDR1 MNHEY, CDR2 SVGEGT. V dropped 6 bases and J dropped 4 bases, with 11 bases sitting between them. DNA of the CDR3: TGTGCCAGCAGCCTCGACGGGGCAGATACGCAGTATTTT. It translates to CASSLDGADTQYF.

The rearrangement uses TRBV5-1 and TRBJ1-1; 11 bases align to TRBD1. CDR1 is SGHRS, CDR2 YFSETQ, per germline. After removal of 4 bases from V and 4 bases from J, the junction contained 3 bases not matched to a gene. This CDR3 is 14 amino acids long. The CDR3 DNA follows: TGCGCCAGCAGCGTGGACAGGGGGCGCACTGAAGCTTTCTTT. Translation gives CASSVDRGRTEAFF. The full variable domain, its missing parts supplied by reference TRBV5-1 and TRBJ1-1, is KAGVTQTPRYLIKTRGQQVTLSCSPISGHRSVSWYQQTPGQGLQFLFEYFSETQRNKGNFPGRFSGRQFSNSRSEMNVSTLELGDSALYLCASSVDRGRTEAFFGQGTRLTVV.

The chain carries TRBV7-3 and TRBJ1-2; 7 bases are a match to TRBD1. V shed 5 bases, J shed 5 bases, and the junction held 5 bases outside the gene matches. Germline CDR1 SGHTA, CDR2 FQGTGA. This CDR3 contains 13 residues. For the CDR3, the DNA is TGTGCCAGCAGCCAAGGGGGCGCGTATGGCTACACCTTC. It codes for CASSQGGAYGYTF.

The chain has TRBV7-2 and TRBJ2-5; D perhaps matches TRBD1 (6 bases). Trimming pared 5 bases from V and 9 bases from J, leaving 19 bases between. Germline assignment: CDR1 SGHTA and CDR2 FQGNSA. The CDR3 has 14 amino acids. CDR3 DNA: TGTGCCAGCAGCGCCGGAACAGGGCAGAAGGCCCAGTACTTC. Translated, it gives CASSAGTGQKAQYF.

This chain uses TRBV11-3 with TRBJ1-1; D remains unclear. Looked up from germline, CDR1 is SGHNT and CDR2 is YENEEA. The CDR3 extends over 14 amino acids. Deletions cut 4 bases from V and 3 bases from J, with 12 bases between. In DNA, the CDR3 is TGTGCCAGCAGCTCCGCGACCGGGTACACTGAAGCTTTCTTT. Its protein product is CASSSATGYTEAFF.

This rearrangement joins TRBV27 to TRBJ2-1; 9 bases align to TRBD2. Germline V CDR1 and CDR2: MNHEY, SMNVEV (reference sequence). The V gene end was trimmed by 6 bases and the J gene end by 9 bases; junction bases not matched to a gene: 12. The CDR3 extends over 15 amino acids. The CDR3 nucleotides read TGTGCCAGCAGCCCGGGACTAGCCCCAGGGGGTGAGCAGTTCTTC. The encoded protein is CASSPGLAPGGEQFF.

The V gene is TRBV4-2, the J gene TRBJ2-3; TRBD2 matches at 16 bases. V was pared by 5 bases and J by 9 bases, with 11 bases of the junction left unmatched. CDR1 and CDR2 from the germline V gene are LGHNA and YNFKEQ. There are 17 residues in the CDR3. CDR3 DNA sequence: TGTGCCAGCAGCGACCACCTGGGACTAGCGGGGGGGCCGACGCAGTATTTT. Its translation: CASSDHLGLAGGPTQYF.

The J gene is TRBJ2-5, the V gene TRBV9; TRBD1 matches 8 bases. The V segment lost 3 bases and the J segment 8 bases; nucleotides outside the gene matches: 6. Looked up from germline, CDR1 is SGDLS and CDR2 is YYNGEE. The CDR3 totals 13 residues. The CDR3 DNA reads as TGTGCCAGCAGCGGCGGACAGGGAACCACCCAGTACTTC. Encoded protein: CASSGGQGTTQYF.

This clone has a single count. The chain is built from TRBV3-1 (or the pseudogene TRBV3-2) and TRBJ2-2; 8 nucleotides align to TRBD1. The germline V gene encodes CDR1 LGHDT and CDR2 YNNKEL (reference sequence). Losses at the gene ends were 8 bases for V and 6 bases for J; bases not matched to a gene: 5. This CDR3 contains 13 residues. Here the CDR3 reads CASVDRDAGELFF. CDR3 nucleotide sequence: TGTGCCAGCGTGGACAGGGATGCCGGGGAGCTGTTTTTT.

The chain couples TRBV3-1 (or the pseudogene TRBV3-2) to TRBJ1-1, with no clear D. The CDR3 has 14 amino acids. Looked up from germline, CDR1 is LGHDT and CDR2 is YNNKEL (reference sequence). V was shortened by 1 base and J by 5 bases, with 11 bases between the two germline ends. CDR3 in amino acids: CASSQVGGKTEAFF. CDR3 DNA: TGTGCCAGCAGCCAAGTCGGCGGGAAGACTGAAGCTTTCTTT.

This rearrangement joins TRBV7-9 to TRBJ1-2; D is possibly TRBD1 (5 bases). Germline-derived CDR1 and CDR2 are SEHNR and FQNEAQ (reference sequence). With 7 bases removed from V and 1 base from J, the gap between germline ends came to 13 bases. This CDR3 contains 14 residues. The CDR3 bases are TGTGCCAGCACCCAATGGGGGGGTAACTATGGCTACACCTTC. Its translation: CASTQWGGNYGYTF.

V gene TRBV30 combines with J gene TRBJ2-7, with 8 positions matching TRBD2. The germline V gene has CDR1 GTSNPN and CDR2 SVGIG (reference sequence). With 4 bases clipped from V and 3 bases from J, the junction kept 14 bases outside the gene matches. The CDR3 consists of 16 residues. The CDR3 here is CAWILSSGLVSYEQYF. DNA for the CDR3: TGTGCCTGGATTTTGTCTAGCGGGTTGGTAAGCTACGAGCAGTACTTC.

The V gene is TRBV27, the J gene TRBJ1-5; D call uncertain. Trimming removed 0 bases at V and 0 bases at J, with 6 bases between. Germline values: CDR1 MNHEY, CDR2 SMNVEV (reference sequence). CDR3 length: 15 residues. CDR3 sequence (DNA): TGTGCCAGCAGTTTATCCGTCTATAGCAATCAGCCCCAGCATTTT. Its translation: CASSLSVYSNQPQHF.

The gene calls are TRBV7-9 and TRBJ1-2; 9 nucleotides align to TRBD1. The V gene end was trimmed by 4 bases and the J gene end by 3 bases; junction bases not matched to a gene: 6. The length of the CDR3 is 15 residues. The V gene's germline CDR1 is SEHNR and CDR2 FQNEAQ (reference sequence). The CDR3: CASSSRDRADYGYTF. In nucleotides, the CDR3 is TGTGCCAGCAGCTCAAGGGACAGGGCGGACTATGGCTACACCTTC. Using reference TRBV7-9 and TRBJ1-2 for the parts outside the CDR3, the full variable domain is DTGVSQNPRHKITKRGQNVTFRCDPISEHNRLYWYRQTLGQGPEFLTYFQNEAQLEKSRLLSDRFSAERPKGSFSTLEIQRTEQGDSAMYLCASSSRDRADYGYTFGSGTRLTVV.

The chain combines TRBV6-5 with TRBJ2-7; 10 bases align to TRBD2. The CDR3 consists of 13 residues. Germline V lookup: CDR1 MNHEY, CDR2 SVGAGI. Trimming took 7 bases from V and 6 from J; bases not matched to a gene: 6. The CDR3 DNA sequence: TGTGCCAGCATCACAAGCGGGAGGGTCGAGCAGTACTTC. Its protein is CASITSGRVEQYF.

The chain uses TRBV29-1 and TRBJ2-3; the match to TRBD2 covers 7 bases. CDR1 and CDR2 (germline): SQVTM, ANQGSEA. This CDR3 has 12 amino acids. With V trimmed by 4 bases and J by 2 bases, 0 bases remained unmatched. This CDR3 reads CSVGDYTDTQYF. The CDR3 DNA reads TGCAGCGTTGGGGACTACACAGATACGCAGTATTTT.

This clone was seen just once. The chain has TRBV28 and TRBJ2-7; 8 bases align to TRBD2. Germline-derived CDR1 and CDR2 are MDHEN and SYDVKM. Losses at the gene ends were 6 bases for V and 5 bases for J; bases not matched to a gene: 9. This CDR3 region has 14 residues. CDR3 loop: CASRSHGTSNEQYF. Here the CDR3 DNA reads TGTGCCAGCAGAAGCCACGGGACTAGTAACGAGCAGTACTTC.

The V gene is TRBV12-5, the J gene TRBJ1-2; a possible D gene is TRBD1 (6 bases). The CDR3 is 12 residues long. The germline CDR1 and CDR2 sequences are LGHNT and FRNRAP. V was clipped by 5 bases and J by 5 bases, with 9 bases between them. The CDR3, as DNA: TGTGCTAGTGGTCGGGACATATATGGCTACACCTTC. Translating it yields CASGRDIYGYTF.